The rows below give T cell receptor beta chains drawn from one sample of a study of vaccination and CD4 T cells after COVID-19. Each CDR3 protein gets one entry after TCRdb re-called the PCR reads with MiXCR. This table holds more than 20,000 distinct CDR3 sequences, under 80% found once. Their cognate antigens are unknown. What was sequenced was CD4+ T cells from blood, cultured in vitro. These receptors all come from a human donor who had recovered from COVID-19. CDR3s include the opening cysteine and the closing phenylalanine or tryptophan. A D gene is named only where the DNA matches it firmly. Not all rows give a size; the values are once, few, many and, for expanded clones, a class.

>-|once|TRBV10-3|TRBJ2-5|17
CAISESSDLLLGETQYF
TGTGCCATCAGTGAGTCGAGCGACCTCCTCTTAGGGGAGACCCAGTACTTC
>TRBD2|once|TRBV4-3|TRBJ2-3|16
CASSQGTSGRTDTQYF
TGCGCCAGCAGCCAAGGGACTAGCGGACGCACAGATACGCAGTATTTT
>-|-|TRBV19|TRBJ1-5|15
CASRGRLYSNQPQHF
TGTGCCAGTAGGGGACGGCTTTATAGCAATCAGCCCCAGCATTTT
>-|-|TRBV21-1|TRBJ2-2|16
CASTRQGGQNTGELFF
TGTGCCAGCACCCGCCAGGGGGGCCAGAACACCGGGGAGCTGTTTTTT
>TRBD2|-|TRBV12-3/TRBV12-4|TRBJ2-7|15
CASSYTGGGSYEQYF
TGTGCCAGCAGTTATACGGGAGGGGGGTCCTACGAGCAGTACTTC
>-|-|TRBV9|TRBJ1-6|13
CASSVDENSPLHF
TGTGCCAGCAGCGTAGATGAAAATTCACCCCTCCACTTT
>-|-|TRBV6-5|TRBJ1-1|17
CASSYSSGDAYRTEAFF
TGTGCCAGCAGTTACTCGAGTGGGGACGCTTATCGAACTGAAGCTTTCTTT
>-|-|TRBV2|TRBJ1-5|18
CASSRGGAPDISNQPQHF
TGTGCCAGCAGTAGGGGAGGGGCACCCGATATTAGCAATCAGCCCCAGCATTTT
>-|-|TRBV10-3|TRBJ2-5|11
CAIRSKETQYF
TGTGCCATCAGAAGTAAAGAGACCCAGTACTTC
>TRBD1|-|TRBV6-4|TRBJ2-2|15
CASSRQGAGTGELFF
TGTGCCAGCAGTAGACAGGGGGCAGGCACCGGGGAGCTGTTTTTT
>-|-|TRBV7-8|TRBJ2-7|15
CASSLEAGSDYEQYF
TGTGCCAGCAGCTTAGAAGCAGGCTCGGACTACGAGCAGTACTTC
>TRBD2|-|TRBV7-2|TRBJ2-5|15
CASSLARTSRETQYF
TGTGCCAGCAGCTTAGCCAGGACTAGCCGTGAGACCCAGTACTTC
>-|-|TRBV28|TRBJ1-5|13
CASSYGPYQPQHF
TGTGCCAGCAGTTACGGGCCTTATCAGCCCCAGCATTTT
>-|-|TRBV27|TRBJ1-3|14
CASSGLTGPNTIYF
TGTGCCAGCAGTGGGCTGACAGGACCTAACACCATATATTTT
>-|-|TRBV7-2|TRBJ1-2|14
CASSLAETYYGYTF
TGTGCCAGCAGCTTAGCGGAGACTTACTATGGCTACACCTTC
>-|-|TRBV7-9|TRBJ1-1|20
CASSFFNKTVGGGANTEAFF
TGTGCCAGCAGCTTTTTCAACAAGACTGTTGGTGGAGGGGCGAACACTGAAGCTTTCTTT
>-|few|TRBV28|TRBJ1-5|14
CASSLESKGGQNSF
TGTGCCAGCAGTTTAGAGAGTAAGGGCGGGCAGAATTCATTT
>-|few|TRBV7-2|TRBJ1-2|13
CASSPVVGYGYTF
TGTGCCAGCAGCCCAGTGGTAGGCTATGGCTACACCTTC
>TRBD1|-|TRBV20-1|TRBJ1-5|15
CSATRSGQGGQPQHF
TGCAGTGCTACCCGCTCGGGACAGGGGGGTCAGCCCCAGCATTTT
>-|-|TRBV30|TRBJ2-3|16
CAWGGLGYRGTDTQYF
TGTGCCTGGGGGGGTCTAGGGTATCGCGGCACAGATACGCAGTATTTT
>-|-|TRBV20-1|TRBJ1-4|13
CSARPQGREKLFF
TGCAGTGCTAGGCCGCAGGGGAGGGAAAAACTGTTTTTT
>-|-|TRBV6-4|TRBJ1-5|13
CASSQGINQPQHF
TGTGCCAGCAGTCAGGGGATCAATCAGCCCCAGCATTTT
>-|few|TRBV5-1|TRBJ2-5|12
CASSLQTETQYF
TGCGCCAGCAGCTTGCAGACAGAGACCCAGTACTTC
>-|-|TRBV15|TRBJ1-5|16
CATSRGGGAGNQPQHF
TGTGCCACCAGCAGAGGTGGGGGCGCGGGCAATCAGCCCCAGCATTTT
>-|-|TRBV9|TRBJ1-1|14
CASSPVSANTEAFF
TGTGCCAGCAGCCCCGTGAGTGCGAACACTGAAGCTTTCTTT
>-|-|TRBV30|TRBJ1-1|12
CAWTTLVSGAFF
TGTGCCTGGACAACCCTTGTTTCGGGAGCTTTCTTT
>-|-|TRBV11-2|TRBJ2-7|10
CASSSYEQYF
TGTGCCAGCAGCTCCTACGAGCAGTACTTC
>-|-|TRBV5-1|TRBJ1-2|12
CASTLGSYGYTF
TGCGCCAGCACCCTAGGTTCCTATGGCTACACCTTC
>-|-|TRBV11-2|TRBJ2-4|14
CASGGGDVKNIQYF
TGTGCCAGCGGTGGGGGTGATGTCAAAAACATTCAGTACTTC
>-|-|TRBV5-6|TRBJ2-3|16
CASSLGLLASTDTQYF
TGTGCCAGCAGCTTGGGTTTGCTAGCTAGCACAGATACGCAGTATTTT
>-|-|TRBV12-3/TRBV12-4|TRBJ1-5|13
CASSRGLQQPQHF
TGTGCCAGCAGTAGGGGGTTGCAGCAGCCCCAGCATTTT
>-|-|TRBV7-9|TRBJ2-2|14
CASSLLRVTGELFF
TGTGCCAGCAGCTTACTTAGGGTCACCGGGGAGCTGTTTTTT
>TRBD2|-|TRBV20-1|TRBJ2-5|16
CSARGGLAGVLETQYF
TGCAGTGCTAGAGGGGGACTAGCGGGAGTATTAGAGACCCAGTACTTC
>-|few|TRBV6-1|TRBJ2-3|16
CASSSRGDINTDTQYF
TGTGCCAGCAGCTCCCGAGGGGACATAAACACAGATACGCAGTATTTT
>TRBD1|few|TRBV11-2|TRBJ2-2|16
CASSLGHRGPTGELFF
TGTGCCAGCAGCTTAGGCCACAGGGGGCCCACCGGGGAGCTGTTTTTT
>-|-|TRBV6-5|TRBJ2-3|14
CASSSGADTDTQYF
TGTGCCAGCAGTTCGGGAGCTGACACAGATACGCAGTATTTT